This T cell receptor beta chain was captured by sequencing in a study of T cell responses to AZD1222 COVID-19 vaccine. The study's findings and limits: Baseline serostatus was positive in only a handful of AZD1222 recipients. The donor cohort was predominantly white British with a female majority, and clonal diversity may have been underestimated. Nearly half of the spike-specific TCRs reportedly recognize variant regions that carry no mutations.

TCRdb's table, derived via immunoSEQ multiplex PCR, lists solely in-frame clones and lacks some. The data contain about 76,000 clones, around 80% of them singletons. Concerning this clone: The antigen is undetermined.

Trimming left V 4 bases short and J 0 bases short, with 13 bases between. Germline V gene data show CDR1 as LGHNA and CDR2 as YNFKEQ. The CDR3 spans 15 residues. Material: peripheral blood, obtained 28 days after the second dose of the MenACWY control vaccine. This TCR derives from an adult who received the MenACWY meningococcal vaccine as a control. The V gene is TRBV4-2, the J gene TRBJ2-7, with a tentative D call TRBD2 (5 bases). As DNA, the CDR3 is TGTGCCAGCAGCCCTGGCTCAACTAGCTCCTACGAGCAGTACTTC. Translating it yields CASSPGSTSSYEQYF.